This entry lists 21 T cell receptor beta chains sequenced from one sample in a study of blood T cell repertoires in COVID-19. Assay: immunoSEQ multiplex PCR; the TCRdb copy retains only in-frame clones and omits some. This sample has approximately 100,000 clones, with roughly 90% found just once. Sequencing input: peripheral blood. The receptors derive from a human donor with COVID-19, enrolled during active disease. The donor label of this sample is uncertain.

In its sample, this clone was seen once. The rearrangement joins TRBV6-6 to TRBJ2-3, with 7 bases fitting TRBD2. Germline V gene lookup returns CDR1 MNHNY and CDR2 SVGAGI (reference sequence). The junction had 4 bases not matched to a gene; V was cut back by 4 bases and J by 0 bases. The CDR3 totals 15 residues. The CDR3 coding sequence is TGTGCCAGCAGTTCGCGGGGGACTAGCACAGATACGCAGTATTTT. It codes for CASSSRGTSTDTQYF.

Only one count was recorded for this clone. The chain has TRBV10-3 and TRBJ1-6; possibly TRBD1 for D (5 bases). This CDR3 contains 14 residues. The V end lost 6 bases, the J end lost 8 bases, and 14 bases lay between the germline ends. Germline values: CDR1 ENHRY, CDR2 SYGVKD. The CDR3 DNA follows: TGTGCCATCAGCCCCACCGGGGGGGATTCACCCCTCCACTTT. This gives the protein CAISPTGGDSPLHF.

For the CDR3, the DNA is TGTGCCAGCTCAATTCAACCCGGTACAGGGAGCAATCAGCCCCAGCATTTT. Residues: CASSIQPGTGSNQPQHF. This chain joins TRBV18 and TRBJ1-5; weak D call: TRBD1 (6 bases). CDR1 and CDR2 (germline): KGHSH, LQKENI. V was cut by 5 bases and J by 1 base, with 18 bases left in between. The CDR3 sequence is 17 residues long.

This chain uses TRBV5-5 with TRBJ1-6; D uncertain. Germline V gives CDR1 SGHKS, CDR2 YYEKEE (reference sequence). The CDR3 is made up of 17 amino acids. Trimming shortened V by 1 base and J by 0 bases, and 11 bases separated the two germline ends. CDR3 loop: CASSLRSLFSYNSPLHF. The DNA for the CDR3 is TGTGCCAGCAGCTTGAGGAGTCTCTTCTCCTATAATTCACCCCTCCACTTT.

The chain couples TRBV30 to TRBJ2-7, with 8 bases matching TRBD1. The CDR3 is 14 residues long. With 4 bases clipped from V and 4 bases from J, the junction kept 9 bases outside the gene matches. Germline values: CDR1 GTSNPN, CDR2 SVGIG (reference sequence). In DNA form, the CDR3 reads TGTGCCTGGAATAGGGACAGGAGTATTTACGAGCAGTACTTC. The encoded protein is CAWNRDRSIYEQYF.

The chain recombines TRBV6-5 with TRBJ1-5; D remains ambiguous. The CDR3 spans 14 residues. Trimming pared 2 bases from V and 1 base from J, leaving 6 bases between. In germline, CDR1 is MNHEY, CDR2 SVGAGI. This CDR3 reads CASSYGRSNQPQHF. CDR3 DNA sequence: TGTGCCAGCAGTTACGGTCGGAGCAATCAGCCCCAGCATTTT.

The chain is built from TRBV7-3 and TRBJ2-3; 7 nucleotides line up with TRBD2. The germline gives CDR1 SGHTA, CDR2 FQGTGA. J lost 4 bases, V lost 2 bases, and 6 bases had no gene match. This CDR3 region has 15 residues. CDR3 DNA: TGTGCCAGCAGCTTAGAGGCGGGGGAGGCAGATACGCAGTATTTT. This gives the protein CASSLEAGEADTQYF.

The chain carries TRBV10-1 and TRBJ2-7; 9 bases map to TRBD1. V shed 2 bases and J 6 bases; nucleotides not matched to a gene: 5. Germline V lookup: CDR1 WNHNN, CDR2 SYGVQD (reference sequence). CDR3 length equals 14 residues. In nucleotides, the CDR3 is TGCGCCAGCAGTGAGCGCGTGACAGGGGGCGAGCAGTACTTC. Protein: CASSERVTGGEQYF.

The chain carries TRBV12-3 or TRBV12-4 and TRBJ2-7; a weak D match, TRBD1 (5 bases). CDR3 length: 13 amino acids. V was cut by 6 bases and J by 6 bases, with 15 bases left in between. The CDR3 here is CASSSTGFGEQYF. The CDR3 nucleotides read TGTGCCAGCAGCTCTACAGGATTCGGCGAGCAGTACTTC.

The genes are TRBV11-2 and TRBJ2-3; 7 bases align to TRBD1. The V gene's germline CDR1 is SGHAT and CDR2 FQNNGV. This CDR3 has 14 amino acids. Trimming took 4 bases from V and 6 from J; bases not matched to a gene: 7. In DNA form, the CDR3 reads TGTGCCAGCAGCTCGCAAACAGGGGCCGATACGCAGTATTTT. This codes for CASSSQTGADTQYF.

This clone was detected once. The rearrangement uses TRBV28 and TRBJ2-7, with D uncertain. Germline loops: CDR1 MDHEN, CDR2 SYDVKM. Trimming shortened V by 6 bases and J by 5 bases, and 17 bases separated the two germline ends. The CDR3 is made up of 14 amino acids. The CDR3 bases are TGTGCCAGCAGGTCAGGCGCCCTTAAGGACGAGCAGTACTTC. Residues: CASRSGALKDEQYF.

The V gene is TRBV5-1, the J gene TRBJ2-3; 10 positions agree with TRBD2. In germline, CDR1 is SGHRS, CDR2 YFSETQ. With 0 bases clipped from V and 6 bases from J, the junction kept 10 bases outside the gene matches. This CDR3 region has 17 residues. The CDR3 coding sequence is TGCGCCAGCAGCTTGGTTTCTAGACTAGCGGGCGGGGATACGCAGTATTTT. Its protein product is CASSLVSRLAGGDTQYF.

The rearrangement joins TRBV11-3 to TRBJ2-7; D may be TRBD2 (6 bases). In germline, CDR1 is SGHNT, CDR2 YENEEA. CDR3 length: 14 residues. The V end was cut by 9 bases, the J end by 3 bases, with 18 bases between. Here the CDR3 reads CARGGRGALYEQYF. DNA for the CDR3: TGTGCCAGGGGAGGTAGGGGCGCCCTCTACGAGCAGTACTTC.

The J gene is TRBJ2-7, the V gene TRBV3-1 (or the pseudogene TRBV3-2); 14 bases line up with TRBD2. V shed 4 bases and J 2 bases; nucleotides not matched to a gene: 13. The CDR3 length is 19 residues. Germline loops: CDR1 LGHDT, CDR2 YNNKEL (reference sequence). Here the CDR3 DNA reads TGTGCCAGCAGCCCTCCTGGGGGACTAGCGGGAGTTCTCCCCTACGAGCAGTACTTC. The encoded protein is CASSPPGGLAGVLPYEQYF.

The chain combines TRBV6-2 or TRBV6-3 with TRBJ2-3, with D tentatively TRBD1 (5 bases). This CDR3 region has 15 residues. The germline V gene encodes CDR1 MNHEY and CDR2 SVGEGT. Trimming removed 2 bases from V and 1 base from J, with 10 bases in between. CDR3 coding DNA: TGTGCCAGCAGTTACGCTTTAGGGGGCACAGATACGCAGTATTTT. Protein sequence: CASSYALGGTDTQYF.

The chain is built from TRBV11-2 and TRBJ1-4, with 7 bases matching TRBD1. This CDR3 is 18 amino acids long. Germline trimming cut 5 bases from V and 5 bases from J; bases unmatched to any gene: 17. Germline lookup yields CDR1 SGHAT and CDR2 FQNNGV. The DNA for the CDR3 is TGTGCCAGCAGCCCGTTAAGAGGGTCCGGGACAGCAAATGAAAAACTGTTTTTT. Translation: CASSPLRGSGTANEKLFF.

The rearrangement uses TRBV19 and TRBJ1-1; TRBD1 matches at 7 bases. The V and J ends lost 10 bases and 4 bases, in that order; junction bases with no gene match: 9. This CDR3 has 13 residues. Germline CDR1 and CDR2: LNHDA and SQIVND (reference sequence). CDR3 nucleotides: TGTGCCACCGTGGGACAGTTTTCCACTGAAGCTTTCTTT. Protein product: CATVGQFSTEAFF.

The V call is TRBV25-1, the J call TRBJ2-7; tentatively, D is TRBD1 (5 bases). The germline V and J ends were trimmed by 1 base and 1 base, with 11 bases remaining between them. The CDR3 sequence is 15 residues long. The germline gives CDR1 MGHDK, CDR2 SYGVNS. CDR3 sequence reads: CASSEWGTDSYEQYF. In DNA form, the CDR3 reads TGTGCCAGCAGTGAATGGGGCACCGATTCCTACGAGCAGTACTTC.

CDR3 amino acids: CATSGPGADTQYF. CDR3 DNA sequence: TGTGCCACCAGTGGGCCAGGGGCAGATACGCAGTATTTT. The V and J genes are TRBV24-1 and TRBJ2-3; weak D call: TRBD1 (6 bases). The CDR3 covers 13 residues. Trimming left V 5 bases short and J 4 bases short, with 9 bases between. The germline V gene has CDR1 KGHDR and CDR2 SFDVKD.

The chain is built from TRBV11-3 and TRBJ2-1, with TRBD2 matching over 8 bases. The germline gives CDR1 SGHNT, CDR2 YENEEA. Trimming took 5 bases from V and 4 from J; bases not matched to a gene: 4. This CDR3 region has 14 residues. CDR3 loop: CASSGAGAYNEQFF. The CDR3 nucleotides read TGTGCCAGCAGCGGAGCGGGAGCTTACAATGAGCAGTTCTTC.

A few counts support this clone. V usage is TRBV18 and J usage is TRBJ1-5; weak D call: TRBD1 (6 bases). The V end was cut by 5 bases, the J end by 5 bases, with 10 bases between. The CDR3 runs to 13 residues. Per germline, CDR1 KGHSH and CDR2 LQKENI. The CDR3 nucleotides are TGTGCCAGCTCATCTACAGGGCATCAGCCCCAGCATTTT. Translating it yields CASSSTGHQPQHF.